The clone carrying this T cell receptor beta chain appeared once. Its antigen remains unknown. The sample comes from a study of cytotoxic CD8 clonotypes in ibrutinib-treated CLL. General observations from the study: The study found clonality rose at ibrutinib response, then fell toward baseline at progression.

Produced via immunoSEQ multiplex PCR; TCRdb's table is partial and in-frame only. The data show approximately 92,000 clones, roughly three quarters seen once. CDR1 and CDR2 from the germline V gene are SGHAT and FQDESV (reference sequence). Trimming took off 5 bases at V and 9 bases at J, with 20 bases between the two ends. The CDR3 sequence is 15 residues long. This TCR was sampled from a human donor with chronic lymphocytic leukemia. The chain employs TRBV11-1 and TRBJ2-1; D possibly uses TRBD1 or TRBD2 (5 bases each). Sequencing used PBMCs, obtained after 24 months of ibrutinib treatment. The CDR3 nucleotides are TGTGCCAGCAGCCCCAGGGCCGGACTCGAACCTGAGCAGTTCTTC. It yields the protein CASSPRAGLEPEQFF.